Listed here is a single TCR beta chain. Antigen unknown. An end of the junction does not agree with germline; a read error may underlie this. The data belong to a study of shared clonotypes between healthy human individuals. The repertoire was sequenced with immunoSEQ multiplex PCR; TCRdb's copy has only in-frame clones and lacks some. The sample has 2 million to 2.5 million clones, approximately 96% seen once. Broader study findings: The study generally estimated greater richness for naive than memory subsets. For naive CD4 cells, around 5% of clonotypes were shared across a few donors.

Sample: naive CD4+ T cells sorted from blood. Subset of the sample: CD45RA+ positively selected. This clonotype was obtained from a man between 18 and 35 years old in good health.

Here the CDR3 reads CSVERTSYGYIF. Written as DNA, the CDR3 is TGCAGCGTTGAGAGAACTAGCTATGGCTACATCTTC. The rearrangement joins TRBV29-1 to TRBJ1-2; D is unclear. Germline V lookup: CDR1 SQVTM, CDR2 ANQGSEA. The CDR3 extends over 12 amino acids.